This section outlines one T cell receptor (beta chain) sequence together with its context. The sample belongs to a study of shared T cell receptors in the human thymus. V was clipped by 5 bases and J by 6 bases, with 23 bases between them. The CDR3 length is 17 residues. Germline V CDR1 and CDR2: LNHDA, SQIVND (reference sequence). Using immunoSEQ multiplex PCR, the repertoire was profiled, and TCRdb retains in-frame clones only, with some absent. This repertoire shows over 650,000 clones, 87% found once; its top ten account for about 0.0094%. This same sample was also part of a study on human thymus T cells. According to that study: Obtained as resections during corrective heart surgery, the thymus tissue was then studied. Overlap was high between thymic repertoires from unrelated individuals, as reported in related research.

Material for sequencing was thymocytes. The V call is TRBV19, the J call TRBJ2-1, with a possible D match to TRBD2 (6 bases). The sequence was collected from a boy under two years old with a congenital heart defect. This CDR3 reads CASSLTKGLLRANEQFF. CDR3 nucleotides: TGTGCCAGTAGTCTCACGAAGGGACTTTTAAGGGCCAATGAGCAGTTCTTC.